The sequence of this T cell receptor (beta chain) was determined in a study of OX40 agonist ivuxolimab in advanced cancers. Study details: Administration of intravenous ivuxolimab to patients occurred every 2 weeks at 0.01 to 10 mg/kg. Cohort: about 80% men, mean age approximately 64, aged roughly 23 to 79. Study observations and caveats: CD4+ and CD8+ T cells in blood underwent clonal expansion by week 6 at 0.1 to 3.0 mg/kg. The investigators did not determine what antigen specificity the expanded peripheral T cells had.

This clone was recorded at least ten times. Its antigen remains unidentified. Libraries were prepared by immunoSEQ multiplex PCR; TCRdb keeps only in-frame clonotypes and omits some of them. This sample has 55,000 to 70,000 clones, with 70% to 90% found just once. Specimen: CD4+ or CD8+ T cells sorted from blood, collected in a trial of the OX40 agonist ivuxolimab. This sequence originates from an adult with an advanced solid tumor such as melanoma, head and neck, liver or kidney cancer.

CDR3 loop: CASSRTWGGTDSYEQYF. In nucleotides, the CDR3 is TGTGCCAGTAGTAGAACCTGGGGAGGGACCGACTCCTACGAGCAGTACTTC. The rearrangement joins TRBV19 to TRBJ2-7, with 7 bases identical to TRBD2. This CDR3 spans 17 amino acids. Unmatched junction bases numbered 12, after V lost 4 bases and J lost 0 bases. Per germline, CDR1 LNHDA and CDR2 SQIVND (reference sequence).